The entry below describes one T cell receptor (beta chain). Its antigen specificity is not known. Base qualities are not at hand, and no much larger clone is one base apart. These data originate in a study of cytomegalovirus exposure and HLA in healthy donors (dated by TCRdb to 2015 to 2018). For the study in its entirety: In an earlier analysis of 587 of the donors, about 270 Gb of sequence data and approximately 100 million unique TCR beta sequences from about 180 million T cells were reported. An early release covering about 600 HLA-typed donors comprised about 290 gigabases of sequencing data and about 90 million unique TCR sequences. Of the roughly 400 genotyped donors, roughly 80% fell in the genetic ancestry cluster associated with self-reported Caucasian donors. The study aimed to test whether cataloging public T cell receptors could reveal signatures of past pathogen exposure. The study profiled the T cell repertoires of 500 to 800 subjects by immunosequencing and related them to cytomegalovirus serostatus. Along with the roughly 670-subject first cohort, a separate validation cohort of more than 90 different subjects was used. High-throughput TCR immunosequencing, statistical association of individual TCRs with disease status, and machine learning were combined to predict cytomegalovirus infection status. A later analysis re-analyzed previously published TCR beta repertoires from several hundred donors and added high-resolution HLA genotyping to study TCR occurrence patterns. Rather than using new phenotypic data, the later analysis identified candidate immune exposures from TCR beta sequences and from how often those sequences occurred across donors. To decide whether each TCR beta V gene segment behaved as functional or pseudogenic, an earlier analysis of fewer than 750 of the donors relied on high-throughput TCR beta sequencing. Alongside the repertoire data, information on donor age, sex, ethnicity and CMV serostatus was compiled. Genome-wide SNP genotypes for about 65% of the roughly 670 donors were used in a later genetic analysis, which treated that subset as a discovery cohort. Every discovery cohort repertoire had been produced on one sequencing platform. Class I and class II HLA loci were covered by the typing at four-digit resolution. The number of donors typed differed by locus, with about 629-630 for A, B, C, DRB1 and DQB1, roughly 520 for DQA1, 606 for DPA1, and around 460 for DPB1. Four or five DR-DQ haplotypes were treated as single units for association and clustering because of strong linkage in the cohort. Among almost 400 genotyped donors of the cohort, an average of 235,054 unique TCR beta nucleotide sequences were sequenced per donor, 15% to 20% of them non-productive. Results the study describes overall, beyond this receptor: In a later analysis, most CMV-associated TCR beta chains were found to appear HLA-restricted, with HLA associations seemingly driven largely by CMV exposure. Some 15 rarely observed V segments, including chromosome 9 orphons, were excluded from the earlier analysis of 550 to 700 of the donors because counts were too low. In an earlier analysis of fewer than 750 of the donors, most TCR beta V segments were observed in productive rearrangements about 90% or about 30% of the time, broadly matching IMGT annotations. The classifier was reported to diagnose cytomegalovirus status with high specificity and sensitivity in both the original and validation cohorts. In the study, some 160 TCR beta chains were listed as associated with cytomegalovirus. A few of the identified cytomegalovirus-associated TCR beta chains were confirmed in vitro to be specific for cytomegalovirus antigens. A group of highly shared sequence variants was considered likely to be a technical artifact of the sequencing pipeline. In a later analysis, around 17,000 TCR beta sequences were associated with specific HLA alleles at a false discovery rate of 0.05. The authors suggested that the approach could potentially be generalized to other disease states and immunological phenotypes. Sequencing depth was assumed to be roughly uniform across donors in the presence/absence analyses, though that assumption may not hold. Some IMGT-functional V segments, including TRBV6-2 and TRBV6-3, could not be distinguished by the 87-base-pair reads and were therefore excluded. The only immune exposure information available for the cohort was CMV serostatus. Assigning TCR associations to individual alleles was difficult when HLA alleles, especially DR and DQ, strongly co-occurred. Linkage disequilibrium might explain the correlated functional status among segregating V segments, but an unknown experimental factor could not be excluded. Several of the top co-occurrence clusters appeared to be linked to parvovirus B19, influenza, CMV and Epstein-Barr virus, according to a later analysis. Across donors, most TCR sequences were observed very rarely, whereas some public TCRs were present in many individuals. In this cohort, only TCR beta chains were sequenced, and detectable features were limited by the absence of alpha or paired-chain data. A further reported finding was that TCR beta sequences accurately predicted the HLA-A and HLA-B alleles for most subjects in the first cohort. Because HLA typing was missing for some donors at each locus, association tests included only the typed subset. In a later analysis, TCR association rates were found to vary across HLA loci, with the most associated TCRs seen for DRB1 alleles and the fewest for HLA-C alleles. In a later analysis, HLA-associated TCR beta chains showed more clonal expansion and lower generation probabilities than non-associated chains that were equally common. A later genetic analysis associated a missense DCLRE1C variant with V-gene and J-gene trimming of TCR beta chains, and an independent cohort replicated the association. Compared with the roughly 710-donor mean, donors in an Asian-associated ancestry cluster had fewer N-insertions in productive TCRs, according to a later genetic analysis.

The cohort was made up of hundreds of healthy bone marrow donors. Cohort members were all nominally healthy when sampled, although unrecorded immune exposures were likely present. The donor was CMV seropositive and belonged to the group of around 300 seropositive cohort members. A peripheral blood sample was provided by each donor, and peripheral blood mononuclear cells were used for TCR beta sequencing. Genomic DNA was extracted from the blood cell samples with the Qiagen DNeasy Blood Extraction Kit. Library method: the immunoSEQ multiplex PCR assay. For the multiplex PCR, a mixture combining 60 forward primers for TCR Vbeta segments and 13 reverse primers for TCR Jbeta segments was used. A multiplex PCR assay on genomic DNA amplified the CDR3 region of rearranged TCR beta genes. The Illumina HiSeq System was used to sequence the amplified TCR beta libraries as 87-base-pair reads. In the authors' own workflow: A later analysis counted tens of millions of unique TCR beta chains across the 650 to 800 repertoires, and 10 million to 12 million of these chains were shared by at least two donors. To remove PCR and sequencing errors, raw reads were error-corrected and collapsed into unique sequences using a nearest-neighbor algorithm that merged closely related sequences. Alignment of CDR3 sequences to IMGT reference sequences was used to assign V, D and J gene segments. Each retained sequence needed at least a six-nucleotide match to both a V gene segment and a J gene segment. A rearrangement counted as productive if the CDR3 had no stop codons and remained in frame with V and J, and every other rearrangement counted as non-productive. CDR3 was defined according to IMGT convention as the region running from the second conserved V-encoded cysteine to the conserved J-encoded phenylalanine. The earlier analysis of approximately 500 of the donors excluded sequences that lacked an unambiguous match to a single V gene segment. In an earlier analysis of more than 500 of the donors, a V segment was called functional when productive rearrangements were above 56.7%, and segregating when the standard deviation between donors exceeded 5%. A statistical classification framework was built to diagnose cytomegalovirus status from the catalog of TCR beta chain sequences. V and J gene assignment, in a later analysis, came from comparing TCR nucleotide sequences with IMGT/GENE-DB human TR gene sequences. Using the TCRdist pipeline, a later analysis assigned CDR3 sequences along with most-parsimonious VDJ recombination scenarios. In a later analysis, each TCR beta chain was defined by its CDR3 amino acid sequence together with its V-gene family, and reads lacking a unique V-gene family were excluded. A later analysis removed 450 to 600 highly shared, low-generation-probability nucleotide sequences to deal with suspected cross-contamination and a sequencing artifact. A later analysis calculated a clonal expansion index for each public chain from normalized within-repertoire ranks of inferred template counts. A later analysis computed generation probabilities with a VDJ recombination model fitted to out-of-frame rearrangements, and checked the results against IGoR. In a later analysis, TCR-TCR, TCR-HLA and TCR-CMV co-occurrence was scored with hypergeometric tests, and a repertoire-size bias correction was applied to TCR pairs. To estimate false discovery rates, a later analysis permuted the HLA or CMV assignments 20 times. In a later analysis, co-occurring TCRs were grouped using DBSCAN, with TCRdist sequence similarity added in when clustering inside HLA-allele-positive subsets. Co-occurrence clustering excluded repertoires with fewer than 30,000 or more than 120,000 public chains, plus five with anomalous nucleotide sharing. In TCRdb, the immuneACCESS table is reduced to in-frame sequences with V and J assigned. These tables do not hold every clone; where another copy was compared, an unresolved V gene accounts for under half, and the others remain unexplained. Clonal size and the V and J genes are those of that table, whereas D and trimming came from the DNA. The sample data list about 99,000 clones, and roughly 72% of these were observed just once. The ten largest clones add up to around 5% of the sample.

The trim is 6 bases for V and 8 bases for J, with a gap of 26 bases between the germline ends. CDR1 is given as KGHSH and CDR2 as LQKENI, both from the germline V gene. Spanning cysteine to phenylalanine, the CDR3 consists of 17 amino acids. The read is trimmed to its CDR3 DNA, 51 bases read in frame from base 1. This chain joins TRBV18 to TRBJ1-5; possibly the D gene is TRBD1, per 5 matching bases. Input material: PBMCs. This TCR was recovered from a woman between 18 and 29 years old in good health and CMV-seropositive. The CDR3 protein is CASSLKVATNAGEPQHF. The DNA sequence is TGTGCCAGCTCTCTCAAAGTGGCAACGAATGCGGGGGAGCCCCAGCATTTT.